The rows below give T cell receptor beta chains drawn from one sample of a study of blood T cell repertoires in COVID-19. Sequencing used immunoSEQ multiplex PCR; TCRdb keeps in-frame clones, though not all of them. The sample contains 150,000 to 200,000 clones, approximately 74% of which appear only once. Material: peripheral blood. The receptors originated from an elderly woman with acute or convalescent COVID-19. Each CDR3 is given with its conserved first and last residue. A D gene is named only where the DNA matches it firmly. Clone size is not always given. Where it is, it says once, few, many or a class for expanded clones.

TGTGCCACCAGCCACCTCTCAGGGCCCATCTACGAGCAGTACTTC CATSHLSGPIYEQYF TRBJ2-7 . TRBV15 .
TGTGCCAGCAGCTTCAGGGGGACAGGGTGGAACGAGCAGTACTTC CASSFRGTGWNEQYF TRBJ2-7 TRBD1 TRBV5-8 .
TGTGCCTGGTCCCGGAGCGGGAGTGGGATTGAGCAGTTCTTC CAWSRSGSGIEQFF TRBJ2-1 TRBD2 TRBV30 .
TGTGCCAGCAGCTTAGGACAGAGTACCGGGGAGCTGTTTTTT CASSLGQSTGELFF TRBJ2-2 . TRBV11-2 .
TGTGCCAGCATGGCTGACAATCAGCCCCAGCATTTT CASMADNQPQHF TRBJ1-5 . TRBV2 .
TGTGCCACCTTGAGAGCGGGGAGCACAGATACGCAGTATTTT CATLRAGSTDTQYF TRBJ2-3 TRBD2 TRBV6-5 .
TGTGCCAGCAGCCCGGGTGCTGGGACCCAGTACTTC CASSPGAGTQYF TRBJ2-5 . TRBV14 .
TGTGCCAGCTCACCACGAATTGAAGACTACGGCTACACCTTC CASSPRIEDYGYTF TRBJ1-2 . TRBV18 .
TGTGCCAGCAGTTCTAGCGGACTGGTAGCGGATACGCAGTATTTT CASSSSGLVADTQYF TRBJ2-3 TRBD2 TRBV28 .
TGTGCCAGCAGCGGCTTTAGCGGGACTGAGCAGTTCTTC CASSGFSGTEQFF TRBJ2-1 TRBD2 TRBV5-4 few
TGTGCCAGCAGCAGGGACAGGGGGAACACTGAAGCTTTCTTT CASSRDRGNTEAFF TRBJ1-1 TRBD1 TRBV2 .
TGTGCCATCAGTGATCAGGGGGATATTAGCACAGATACGCAGTATTTT CAISDQGDISTDTQYF TRBJ2-3 TRBD1 TRBV10-3 .
TGTGCCACCAGCAGAGATCTCACTTCTTTGGCTTTCTTT CATSRDLTSLAFF TRBJ1-1 . TRBV15 .
TGTGCCAGCAGCGTTTACCCGAGACTAGGCTCCTACAATGAGCAGTTCTTC CASSVYPRLGSYNEQFF TRBJ2-1 . TRBV9 few
TGTGCCAGCAGCTTAACGTCGGGTCCAGATACGCAGTATTTT CASSLTSGPDTQYF TRBJ2-3 . TRBV7-3 .
TGTGCCAGCAGCCAGGGCGTTGGTAGCGGGATTTTGTACGAGCAGTACTTC CASSQGVGSGILYEQYF TRBJ2-7 TRBD2 TRBV7-6 .
TGTGCCAGCAGTCTCCCGGGACAGGGGGCCTCGGGCTACACCTTC CASSLPGQGASGYTF TRBJ1-2 TRBD1 TRBV28 once
TGTGCCAGCAGCCCGCGACAGGGGACCTACAATGAGCAGTTCTTC CASSPRQGTYNEQFF TRBJ2-1 TRBD1 TRBV7-6 .
TGTGCCAGCAGCTTTGGCGGGAGTGTCCAAGAGACCCAGTACTTC CASSFGGSVQETQYF TRBJ2-5 TRBD2 TRBV5-4 .
TGTGCCAGCAGCCAAGACGGACAGCCGAACTCTGGAAACACCATATATTTT CASSQDGQPNSGNTIYF TRBJ1-3 . TRBV3-1/TRBV3-2 few
TGCGCCAGCAGCCAAGGGGGGGGTGACACTGAAGCTTTCTTT CASSQGGGDTEAFF TRBJ1-1 . TRBV4-1 .
TGTGCCATCAGGGACAGAAACAATCAGCCCCAGCATTTT CAIRDRNNQPQHF TRBJ1-5 . TRBV10-3 .
TGTGCCAGCAGGTCAGGTATGAACACTGAAGCTTTCTTT CASRSGMNTEAFF TRBJ1-1 . TRBV27 .
TGTGCCTCCCGACAGGGATCCTACAATGAGCAGTTCTTC CASRQGSYNEQFF TRBJ2-1 TRBD1 TRBV27 .
TGTGCCAGCAGCTTGTTCGGGAGCGGGAGCACAGATACGCAGTATTTT CASSLFGSGSTDTQYF TRBJ2-3 . TRBV5-6 once
TGTGCCAGCAGTCCCACAGGGGAAAATAATGAAAAACTGTTTTTT CASSPTGENNEKLFF TRBJ1-4 TRBD1 TRBV28 .